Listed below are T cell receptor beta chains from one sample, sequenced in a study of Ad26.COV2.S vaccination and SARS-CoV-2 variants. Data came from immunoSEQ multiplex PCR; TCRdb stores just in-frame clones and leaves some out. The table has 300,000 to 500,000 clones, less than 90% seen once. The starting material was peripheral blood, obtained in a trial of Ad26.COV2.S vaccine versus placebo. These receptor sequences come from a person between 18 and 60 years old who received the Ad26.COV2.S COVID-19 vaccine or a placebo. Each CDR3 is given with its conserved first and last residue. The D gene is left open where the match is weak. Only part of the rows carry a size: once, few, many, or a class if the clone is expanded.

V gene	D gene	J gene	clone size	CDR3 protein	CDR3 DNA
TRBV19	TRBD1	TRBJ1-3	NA	CAVVGTGRPGNTIYF	TGTGCCGTCGTCGGGACAGGGCGGCCTGGAAACACCATATATTTT
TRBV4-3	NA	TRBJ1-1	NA	CASSPTYSFGPEAFF	TGCGCCAGCAGCCCGACCTACAGTTTTGGGCCTGAAGCTTTCTTT
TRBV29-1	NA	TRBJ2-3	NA	CSVDEVDTQYF	TGCAGCGTTGATGAAGTGGATACGCAGTATTTT
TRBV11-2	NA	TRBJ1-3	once	CASSLDSGIGNTIYF	TGTGCCAGCAGCTTAGATTCTGGAATCGGAAACACCATATATTTT
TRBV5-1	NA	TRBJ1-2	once	CASSFGGLDYGYTF	TGCGCCAGCAGCTTCGGTGGTCTAGACTATGGCTACACCTTC
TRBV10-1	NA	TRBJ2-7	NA	CASSNQGTYEQYF	TGCGCCAGCAGTAATCAGGGGACCTACGAGCAGTACTTC
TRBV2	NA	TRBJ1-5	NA	CASKHDSDSNQPQHF	TGTGCCAGCAAACACGATAGTGATAGCAATCAGCCCCAGCATTTT
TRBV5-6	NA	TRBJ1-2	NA	CASSLGVGGLDYGYTF	TGTGCCAGCAGCTTGGGGGTCGGCGGGCTTGACTATGGCTACACCTTC
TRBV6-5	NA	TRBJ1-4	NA	CASKPIPQENEKLFF	TGTGCCAGCAAACCAATACCGCAAGAAAATGAAAAACTGTTTTTT
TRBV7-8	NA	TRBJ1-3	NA	CASTLSVSGNTIYF	TGTGCCAGCACCCTCAGCGTCTCTGGAAACACCATATATTTT
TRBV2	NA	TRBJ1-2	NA	CASSEAAEGLGKTF	TGTGCCAGCAGTGAAGCTGCGGAGGGATTAGGTAAAACCTTC
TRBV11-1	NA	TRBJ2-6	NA	CASSHSGGANVLTF	TGTGCCAGCAGCCACAGTGGTGGGGCCAACGTCCTGACTTTC
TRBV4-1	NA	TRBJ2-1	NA	CASSQDRWDEQFF	TGCGCCAGCAGCCAAGATCGGTGGGATGAGCAGTTCTTC
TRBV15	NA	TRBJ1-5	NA	CATSWGTNQPQHF	TGTGCCACCAGCTGGGGAACTAATCAGCCCCAGCATTTT
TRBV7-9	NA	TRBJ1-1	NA	CASSRYHRESVTEAFF	TGTGCCAGCAGCCGGTACCACAGGGAGTCCGTTACTGAAGCTTTCTTT
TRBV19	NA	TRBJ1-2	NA	CASSRRINNYGYTF	TGTGCCAGTAGTCGGCGAATTAATAACTATGGCTACACCTTC
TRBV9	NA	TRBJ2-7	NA	CASSPRTVSYEQYF	TGTGCCAGCAGCCCCCGGACCGTCTCCTACGAGCAGTACTTC
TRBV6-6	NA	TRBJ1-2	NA	CASTEAGSYYYGYTF	TGTGCCAGCACCGAAGCGGGCAGCTACTACTATGGCTACACCTTC
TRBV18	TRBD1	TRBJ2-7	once	CASSVGDRGHEQYF	TGTGCCAGCTCAGTAGGGGACAGGGGCCACGAGCAGTACTTC
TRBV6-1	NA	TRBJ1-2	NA	CASSDLANYGYTF	TGTGCCAGCAGTGACCTAGCTAACTATGGCTACACCTTC
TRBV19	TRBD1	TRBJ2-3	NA	CASSMGDRGPDTQYF	TGTGCCAGTAGTATGGGTGACAGGGGTCCAGATACGCAGTATTTT
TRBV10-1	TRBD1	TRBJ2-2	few	CAVDRGRLGHTGELFF	TGCGCTGTGGACAGGGGGCGCTTAGGGCACACCGGGGAGCTGTTTTTT
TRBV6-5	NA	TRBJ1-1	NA	CASSYGTGRNTEAFF	TGTGCCAGCAGTTACGGTACAGGGAGGAACACTGAAGCTTTCTTT
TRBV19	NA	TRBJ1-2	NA	CASSISTPAKGYTF	TGTGCCAGTAGTATTTCCACTCCAGCGAAAGGCTACACCTTC
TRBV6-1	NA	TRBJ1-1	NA	CASRESRPVRSGEAFF	TGTGCCAGCAGGGAATCCCGTCCCGTACGGAGTGGTGAAGCTTTCTTT
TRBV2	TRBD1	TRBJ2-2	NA	CASSEETGDLTGELFF	TGTGCCAGCAGTGAAGAGACAGGGGATCTCACCGGGGAGCTGTTTTTT
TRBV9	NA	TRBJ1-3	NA	CASSVGPRGENTIYF	TGTGCCAGCAGCGTAGGTCCCAGGGGTGAAAACACCATATATTTT
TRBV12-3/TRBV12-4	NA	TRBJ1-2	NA	CASRQAGVGYTF	TGTGCCAGCAGGCAAGCAGGGGTTGGCTACACCTTC
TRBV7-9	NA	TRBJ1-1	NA	CASTQDSHEAFF	TGTGCCAGCACCCAAGACAGTCATGAAGCTTTCTTT
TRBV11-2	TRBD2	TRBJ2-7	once	CASSFGGGNYEQYF	TGTGCCAGCAGCTTTGGCGGGGGGAACTACGAGCAGTACTTC
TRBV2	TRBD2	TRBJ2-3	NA	CATQPGLAGADTQYF	TGTGCCACCCAGCCGGGACTAGCGGGGGCAGATACGCAGTATTTT
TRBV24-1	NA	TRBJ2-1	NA	CATSGGKDEQFF	TGTGCCACCAGTGGGGGGAAGGATGAGCAGTTCTTC
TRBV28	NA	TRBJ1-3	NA	CASSPAGGRGNTIYF	TGTGCCAGCAGTCCGGCCGGGGGGCGCGGAAACACCATATATTTT
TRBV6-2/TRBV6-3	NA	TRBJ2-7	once	CASSYSGRYEQYF	TGTGCCAGCAGTTACTCAGGCAGGTACGAGCAGTACTTC
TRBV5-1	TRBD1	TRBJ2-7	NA	CASSSTGTGTKYEQYF	TGCGCCAGCAGCTCTACCGGGACAGGGACAAAATACGAGCAGTACTTC
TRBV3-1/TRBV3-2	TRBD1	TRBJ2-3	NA	CASSLDRGSDTQYF	TGTGCCAGCAGCCTGGACAGGGGTTCAGATACGCAGTATTTT
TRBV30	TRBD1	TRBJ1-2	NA	CAWSEGQDYGYTF	TGTGCCTGGAGTGAAGGACAGGACTATGGCTACACCTTC
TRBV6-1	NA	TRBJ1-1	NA	CASSEAGGAFF	TGTGCCAGCAGTGAAGCCGGGGGAGCTTTCTTT
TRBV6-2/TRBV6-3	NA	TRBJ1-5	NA	CASSYLVRNQPQHF	TGTGCCAGCAGTTACTTGGTACGCAATCAGCCCCAGCATTTT
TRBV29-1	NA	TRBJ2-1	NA	CSVLAPTGFNEQFF	TGCAGCGTTCTTGCCCCTACAGGTTTCAATGAGCAGTTCTTC
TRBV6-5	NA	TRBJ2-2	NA	CASKRQTNTGELFF	TGTGCCAGCAAGCGGCAGACAAACACCGGGGAGCTGTTTTTT